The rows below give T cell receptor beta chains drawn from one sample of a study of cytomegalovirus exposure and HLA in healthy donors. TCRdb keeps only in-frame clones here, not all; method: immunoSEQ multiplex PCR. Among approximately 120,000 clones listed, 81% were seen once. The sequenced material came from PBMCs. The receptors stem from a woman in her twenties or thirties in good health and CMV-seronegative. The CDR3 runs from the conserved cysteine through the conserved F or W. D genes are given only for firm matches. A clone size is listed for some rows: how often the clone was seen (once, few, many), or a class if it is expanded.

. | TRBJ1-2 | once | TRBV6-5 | TGTGCCAGCAGGGGGAACGGGCGGGAGGGCTACACCTTC | CASRGNGREGYTF
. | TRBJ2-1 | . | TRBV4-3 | TGCGCCAGCAGCCCAAGAGTGGCTCCAGGGAATGAGCAGTTCTTC | CASSPRVAPGNEQFF
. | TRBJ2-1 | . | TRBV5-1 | TGCGCCAGCAGCCTGGGGACGGGGGGCCTATACAATGAGCAGTTCTTC | CASSLGTGGLYNEQFF
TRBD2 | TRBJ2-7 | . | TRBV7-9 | TGTGCCAGCAGCCCTCGCGGCGGTAGCGGGGGTAACGAGCAGTACTTC | CASSPRGGSGGNEQYF
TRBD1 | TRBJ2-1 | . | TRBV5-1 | TGCGCCAGCAGCTTCGGACAGGCCTACAATGAGCAGTTCTTC | CASSFGQAYNEQFF
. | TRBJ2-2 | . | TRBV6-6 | TGTGCCAGCAGAGGACTCAACACCGGGGAGCTGTTTTTT | CASRGLNTGELFF
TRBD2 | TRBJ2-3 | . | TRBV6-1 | TGTGCCAGCAGTGAAAGACGTAGCGGGAGAGCTACAGATACGCAGTATTTT | CASSERRSGRATDTQYF
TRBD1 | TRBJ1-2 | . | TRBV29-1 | TGCAGCGTCGGACAGGGTATGGACTATGGCTACACCTTC | CSVGQGMDYGYTF
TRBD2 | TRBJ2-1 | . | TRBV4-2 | TGTGCCAGCAGCCAAGGAGAGTGGCGGACTAGCGCCAATGAGCAGTTCTTC | CASSQGEWRTSANEQFF
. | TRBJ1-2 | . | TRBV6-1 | TGTGCCAGCAGTGGGGGGTCCGACAGGCAAGGGCTCCATGGCTACACCTTC | CASSGGSDRQGLHGYTF
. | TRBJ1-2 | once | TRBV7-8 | TGTGCCAGCAGCCCCCTTTTGGGGGCGAATGATGGCTACACCTTC | CASSPLLGANDGYTF
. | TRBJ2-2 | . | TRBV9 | TGTGCCAGCAGCGTGGAGGACTCGAGGAACACCGGGGAGCTGTTTTTT | CASSVEDSRNTGELFF
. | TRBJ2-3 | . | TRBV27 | TGTGCCAGCAGTTTAATAGCGCTGAGCACAGATACGCAGTATTTT | CASSLIALSTDTQYF
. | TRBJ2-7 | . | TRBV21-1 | TGTGCCAGCAGCAAAAGGACAGGGGGCGCCGAGCAGTACTTC | CASSKRTGGAEQYF
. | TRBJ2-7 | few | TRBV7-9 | TGTTCCAGCAGCTTAAATCCCCCCGGAGTCATCGACGAGCAGTACTTC | CSSSLNPPGVIDEQYF
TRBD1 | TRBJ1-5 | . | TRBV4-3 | TGCGCCAGCAGCCAGTCCACAGGGGACAATCAGCCCCAGCATTTT | CASSQSTGDNQPQHF
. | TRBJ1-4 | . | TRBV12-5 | TGTGCTAGTGGTTACACAACTAATGAAAAACTGTTTTTT | CASGYTTNEKLFF